This T cell receptor beta chain originates from a study of cytomegalovirus exposure and HLA in healthy donors. Study results and caveats: A later analysis showed TCR association rates differing by HLA locus, peaking at DRB1 and lowest at HLA-C. A few V segments could not be told apart, such as TRBV6-2 and TRBV6-3, and were left out. It was reportedly the case that the classifier diagnosed cytomegalovirus status with high specificity and sensitivity.

This CDR3 has 14 residues. V lost 4 bases, J lost 5 bases, and 7 bases stayed unmatched. Germline V gene lookup returns CDR1 GTSNPN and CDR2 SVGIG (reference sequence). A multiplex PCR was run with 60 Vbeta primers and 13 Jbeta primers. Sequencing used immunoSEQ multiplex PCR; TCRdb keeps in-frame clones, though not all of them. The sample has about 190,000 clones, roughly 74% seen once. A word on this clone: What it binds is not known.

The V gene is TRBV30, the J gene TRBJ2-3, with 9 bases fitting TRBD1. The TCR sequence derives from a woman in her twenties or thirties in good health and CMV-seropositive. The sequenced sample was PBMCs. Here the CDR3 reads CAWTGTGFGDTQYF. The CDR3 region has the DNA TGTGCCTGGACCGGGACAGGGTTTGGAGATACGCAGTATTTT.